The 2 T cell receptor beta chains presented below share a single source sample, sequenced in a study of blood T cell repertoires in COVID-19. Profiled with immunoSEQ multiplex PCR; TCRdb holds only in-frame clones, not every one. Of some 260,000 clones in the sample, 88% were seen once. The sample taken for sequencing was peripheral blood. The receptors here all came from a woman aged 25-40 years with acute or convalescent COVID-19.

The genes are TRBV2 and TRBJ2-1; TRBD2 aligns across 10 bases. Trimming cost V 3 bases and J 0 bases; bases outside gene matches: 5. The CDR3 is 17 residues long. Germline CDR1 and CDR2: SNHLY and FYNNEI. In nucleotides, the CDR3 is TGTGCCAGCAGTGAGTATAGGACTAGCGGCTCCTACAATGAGCAGTTCTTC. Protein: CASSEYRTSGSYNEQFF.

This clone was seen just once. As DNA, the CDR3 is TGTGCCAGCGACCAAGGGGTGCACACTGAAGCTTTCTTT. Translation: CASDQGVHTEAFF. This chain connects TRBV7-2 to TRBJ1-1, with D perhaps matching TRBD1 (5 bases). Per the germline V gene, CDR1 is SGHTA and CDR2 is FQGNSA. This CDR3 region has 13 residues. Trimming removed 8 bases from V and 3 bases from J, with 13 bases in between.